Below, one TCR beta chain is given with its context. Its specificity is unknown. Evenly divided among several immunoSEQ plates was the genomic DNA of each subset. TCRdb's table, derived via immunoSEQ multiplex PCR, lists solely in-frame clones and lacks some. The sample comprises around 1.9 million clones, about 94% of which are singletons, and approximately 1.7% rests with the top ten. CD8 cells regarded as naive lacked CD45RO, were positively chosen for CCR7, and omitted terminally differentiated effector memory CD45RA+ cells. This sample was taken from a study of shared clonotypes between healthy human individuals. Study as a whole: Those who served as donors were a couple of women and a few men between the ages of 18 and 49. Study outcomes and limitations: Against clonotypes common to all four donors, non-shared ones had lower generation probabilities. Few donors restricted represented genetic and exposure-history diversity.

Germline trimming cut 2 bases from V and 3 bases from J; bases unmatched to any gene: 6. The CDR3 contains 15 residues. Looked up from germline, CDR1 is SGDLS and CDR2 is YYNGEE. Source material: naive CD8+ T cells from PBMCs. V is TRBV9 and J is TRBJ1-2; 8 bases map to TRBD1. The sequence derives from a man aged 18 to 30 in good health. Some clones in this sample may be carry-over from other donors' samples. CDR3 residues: CASSVSRGRDYGYTF. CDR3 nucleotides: TGTGCCAGCAGCGTTTCCAGGGGGCGCGACTATGGCTACACCTTC.